This TCR beta chain is drawn from a study of cytomegalovirus exposure and HLA in healthy donors. Study-level points and caveats: The classifier, whose performance was assessed in both the original and validation cohorts, reportedly diagnosed cytomegalovirus status with high specificity and sensitivity. In vitro confirmation showed a few CMV-associated chains to be CMV antigen specific.

Though nominally healthy at sampling, donors likely had unrecorded immune exposures. Trimming stripped 0 bases from V and 8 bases from J, with 17 bases between. Germline V lookup: CDR1 SGDLS, CDR2 YYNGEE. CDR3 length: 15 residues. Of note for this clone: Its antigen is unknown.

The PCR made use of 60 Vbeta and 13 Jbeta primers. The method was immunoSEQ multiplex PCR; TCRdb's version includes in-frame clones alone and lacks a portion of them. The table has 200,000 to 300,000 clones, 82% seen once. Material: PBMCs. The TCR sequence derives from a woman aged 40 to 50 in good health and CMV-seropositive. The V call is TRBV9, the J call TRBJ1-2; maybe TRBD1 (6 bases). DNA of the CDR3: TGTGCCAGCAGCGTAGCAGGGGCGGATTCAGAGGGCTACACCTTC. Translating gives CASSVAGADSEGYTF.